This entry lists 7 T cell receptor beta chains sequenced from one sample in a study of T-cell memory formation after mild COVID-19. MiXCR, applied by TCRdb to the 5' RACE reads, yields one record per CDR3 protein. Of more than 120,000 distinct CDR3 sequences in the sample, 19% were seen once. Sequencing was performed on PBMCs or a T cell subset sorted from them (not recorded which). The receptor source for this set is an adult woman who had mild COVID-19 (a few samples of this study predate the infection). Cell type and time point are not known.

This chain links TRBV12-3 or TRBV12-4 with TRBJ2-7; weak D call: TRBD2 (5 bases). Trimming shortened V by 5 bases and J by 3 bases, and 14 bases separated the two germline ends. This CDR3 has 14 residues. Here the CDR3 reads CASSRSGEGYEQYF. In DNA, the CDR3 is TGTGCCAGCAGTCGTTCGGGCGAGGGCTACGAGCAGTACTTC.

There are a few counts of this clonotype. The rearrangement joins TRBV6-1 to TRBJ1-6; D is possibly TRBD1 (6 bases). Germline CDR1 MNHNS, CDR2 SASEGT. V was shortened by 3 bases and J by 5 bases, with 8 bases between the two germline ends. The CDR3 is made up of 14 amino acids. This chain's CDR3 is CASSDPGDNSPLHF. DNA of the CDR3: TGTGCCAGCAGTGACCCAGGGGATAATTCACCCCTCCACTTT.

The rearrangement uses TRBV6-5 and TRBJ1-1, with 7 bases lining up with TRBD1. V lost 2 bases, J lost 5 bases, and 5 bases stayed unmatched. The CDR3 is 14 amino acids. CDR1 is MNHEY and CDR2 is SVGAGI in the germline V gene. The DNA of the CDR3 is TGTGCCAGCAGTTACGCCAGGGGGAGGACTGAAGCTTTCTTT. It translates to CASSYARGRTEAFF.

This clonotype was detected a few times. The rearrangement links TRBV28 to TRBJ2-3; 8 bases align to TRBD1. Germline assignment: CDR1 MDHEN and CDR2 SYDVKM. The CDR3 totals 16 residues. V trimming: 2 bases; J trimming: 0 bases; junction bases outside the gene matches: 4. The chain's CDR3 is CASSLRTGISTDTQYF. In nucleotides, the CDR3 is TGTGCCAGCAGTTTACGGACAGGGATAAGCACAGATACGCAGTATTTT.

The chain is built from TRBV11-3 and TRBJ1-2, with TRBD1 identical over 12 bases. This CDR3 spans 15 amino acids. The V gene's germline CDR1 is SGHNT and CDR2 YENEEA. V dropped 8 bases and J dropped 4; count of bases not matched to a gene: 8. CDR3 sequence: CASSTGTGGLYGYTF. DNA for the CDR3: TGTGCCAGCTCCACCGGGACAGGGGGCCTCTATGGCTACACCTTC. The full variable domain, rest sourced from reference TRBV11-3 and TRBJ1-2, is EAGVVQSPRYKIIEKKQPVAFWCNPISGHNTLYWYLQNLGQGPELLIRYENEEAVDDSQLPKDRFSAERLKGVDSTLKIQPAELGDSAVYLCASSTGTGGLYGYTFGSGTRLTVV.

This clonotype was recorded a few times. The V gene is TRBV12-3 or TRBV12-4, the J gene TRBJ2-7; 13 bases are shared with TRBD2. V lost 4 bases, J lost 9 bases, and 9 bases stayed unmatched. This CDR3 is built from 15 residues. The CDR3 region is CASSYPGTSGTVQYF. The CDR3 nucleotides are TGTGCCAGCAGTTATCCCGGGACTAGCGGGACCGTGCAGTACTTC.

This rearrangement joins TRBV30 to TRBJ2-4; 8 positions match TRBD1. CDR1 is GTSNPN and CDR2 is SVGIG in the germline V gene (reference sequence). Trimming at V came to 8 bases and at J to 4 bases, leaving 10 bases not matched to a gene. CDR3 length equals 14 residues. Here the CDR3 DNA reads TGTGCCCCCCACCAGGGGGCAGATAAAAACATTCAGTACTTC. Translated: CAPHQGADKNIQYF.